A selection of T cell receptor beta chains follows, all from one sample in a study of blood T cell repertoires in COVID-19. The assay was immunoSEQ multiplex PCR, and TCRdb's table has in-frame clones only and misses some. The data contain some 160,000 clones, 75% to 85% of them singletons. Input material: peripheral blood. These receptor sequences come from a man between 60 and 75 years old with acute or convalescent COVID-19. Both conserved end residues are part of each CDR3. The D gene is left open where the match is weak. Clone size, where shown, is once, few, many, or a class for clones that have expanded.

clone size	J gene	V gene	D gene	CDR3 DNA	CDR3 protein
many	TRBJ2-2	TRBV9	-	TGTGCCAGCAGCTTTACGCAGGTTATTAACACCGGGGAGCTGTTTTTT	CASSFTQVINTGELFF
few	TRBJ1-6	TRBV18	-	TGTGCCAGCTCACCATATCCCCTCGGACAGCTGGGAAATTCACCCCTCCACTTT	CASSPYPLGQLGNSPLHF
-	TRBJ2-1	TRBV24-1	TRBD1	TGTGCCACCTCGACAGGGATGGACAATGAGCAGTTCTTC	CATSTGMDNEQFF
-	TRBJ1-6	TRBV3-1/TRBV3-2	TRBD1	TGTGCCAGCAGCCCCCGGGACAGGGGAGGATCACCCCTCCACTTT	CASSPRDRGGSPLHF
few	TRBJ2-3	TRBV9	-	TGTGCCAGCAGCGTAGTTGGGACTAGCACAGATACGCAGTATTTT	CASSVVGTSTDTQYF
-	TRBJ2-5	TRBV9	-	TGTGCCAGCAGCCCGGTTGGGGGCTCTACCCAAGAGACCCAGTACTTC	CASSPVGGSTQETQYF
-	TRBJ2-2	TRBV6-1	TRBD1	TGTGCCAGCAGCGGACAGGGGGGAACCGGGGAGCTGTTTTTT	CASSGQGGTGELFF
-	TRBJ2-1	TRBV11-2	-	TGTGCCAGCAGCTTAGTTGCGGGACCATCCTACAATGAGCAGTTCTTC	CASSLVAGPSYNEQFF
-	TRBJ2-7	TRBV20-1	-	TGCAGTGCTAGTTGGACAGCCACCTACGAGCAGTACTTC	CSASWTATYEQYF
-	TRBJ2-1	TRBV11-2	-	TGTGCCAGCAGCCCCTTAGGGGAGGTGAGCTCCTACAATGAGCAGTTCTTC	CASSPLGEVSSYNEQFF
-	TRBJ2-3	TRBV2	-	TGTGCCAGCAGGCAGGGGCAAGATACGCAGTATTTT	CASRQGQDTQYF
-	TRBJ2-3	TRBV18	TRBD1	TGTGCCAGCTCACCACCGTCATCGACAGGGAAGGGCACAGATACGCAGTATTTT	CASSPPSSTGKGTDTQYF
once	TRBJ2-3	TRBV13	TRBD2	TGTGCCAGCAGCTTCCCACTAGCGGGAGTTGCAGATACGCAGTATTTT	CASSFPLAGVADTQYF
-	TRBJ1-3	TRBV9	-	TGTGCCAGCAGCCTAGAGGACAGCGCTGGAAACACCATATATTTT	CASSLEDSAGNTIYF
-	TRBJ2-5	TRBV18	-	TGTGCCAGCTCACCTCTTAGAGGGGGAGAGACCCAGTACTTC	CASSPLRGGETQYF
-	TRBJ2-6	TRBV12-5	-	TGTGCTAGTGGTTTTTCAGGGGACGGGGCCAACGTCCTGACTTTC	CASGFSGDGANVLTF